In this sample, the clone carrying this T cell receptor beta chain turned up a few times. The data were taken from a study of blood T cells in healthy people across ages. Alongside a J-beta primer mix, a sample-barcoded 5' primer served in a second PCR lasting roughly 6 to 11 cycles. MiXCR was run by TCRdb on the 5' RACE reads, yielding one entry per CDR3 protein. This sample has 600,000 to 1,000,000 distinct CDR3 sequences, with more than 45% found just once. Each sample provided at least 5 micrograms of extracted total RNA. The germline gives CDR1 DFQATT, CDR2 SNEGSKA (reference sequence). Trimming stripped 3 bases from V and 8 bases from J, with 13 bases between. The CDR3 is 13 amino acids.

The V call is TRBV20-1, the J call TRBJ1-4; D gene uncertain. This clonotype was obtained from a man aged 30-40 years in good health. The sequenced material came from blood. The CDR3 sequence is CSASNYVGEKLFF. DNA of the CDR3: TGCAGTGCTAGTAATTATGTAGGAGAAAAACTGTTTTTT.